Sequencing of this T cell receptor (beta chain) was carried out in a study of sequential checkpoint blockade in melanoma. Study overall: Patients were randomized 1:1 to nivolumab-then-ipilimumab or ipilimumab-then-nivolumab first-line. Each arm's sequence ended with maintenance nivolumab.

This CDR3 has 13 residues. Germline V gene data show CDR1 as SGHKS and CDR2 as YYEKEE (reference sequence). Trimming removed 0 bases from V and 10 bases from J, with 11 bases in between. The treatment was: randomized to nivolumab then ipilimumab (arm A) or the reverse (arm B). Patients had received no earlier DNA-damaging chemotherapy. Sorted cells were live CD3+CD8+, lacking CD19 and CD56, from PBMCs. Profiled with immunoSEQ multiplex PCR; TCRdb holds only in-frame clones, not every one. The data show fewer than 45,000 clones, just over 85% seen once. The TCR sequence derives from a human donor with melanoma. V is TRBV5-5 and J is TRBJ2-1, with D tentatively TRBD1 (5 bases). The specimen comprised CD8+ T cells sorted from blood (inferred from file names), sampled from a patient given nivolumab and ipilimumab in sequence. The CDR3 sequence is CASSLGGDYEQFF. The CDR3 bases are TGTGCCAGCAGCTTGGGGGGCGATTACGAGCAGTTCTTC.